One sample yielded the 27 T cell receptor beta chains listed below, sequenced in a study of patients and donors after allogeneic stem cell transplantation. Via MiXCR, TCRdb re-called the RT-PCR reads, giving one row per CDR3 protein. The sample carries around 200,000 distinct CDR3 sequences, over 30% recorded once. The sequencing sample was made of blood, either unsorted or a sorted T cell fraction (not recorded which). These receptors originate from a human donor who was either an allogeneic HSCT recipient or a stem cell or donor lymphocyte infusion donor (not recorded which). It is not recorded whose cells these are; they may come from a transplant donor.

This clonotype was observed a handful of times. The V call is TRBV28, the J call TRBJ2-3; the D gene is possibly TRBD1 (6 bases). The V and J ends lost 2 bases and 2 bases respectively, with 8 bases between them. Germline CDR1 and CDR2: MDHEN and SYDVKM. The CDR3 is made up of 14 amino acids. The CDR3 here is CASSLGQYTDTQYF. The DNA for the CDR3 is TGTGCCAGCAGTTTAGGACAGTACACAGATACGCAGTATTTT.

This clonotype was detected ten times or more. The chain has TRBV9 and TRBJ2-1, with 10 positions matching TRBD2. CDR3 length: 16 residues. Germline-derived CDR1 and CDR2 are SGDLS and YYNGEE. J was trimmed by 3 bases and V by 4 bases; bases with no gene match: 7. In nucleotides, the CDR3 is TGTGCCAGCAGCCCCACCTGGACTAGCGGCTACAATGAGCAGTTCTTC. Protein product: CASSPTWTSGYNEQFF.

The chain couples TRBV4-3 to TRBJ1-5; tentative D call: TRBD1 (5 bases). The V end lost 1 base, the J end lost 9 bases, and 13 bases lay between the germline ends. Per the germline V gene, CDR1 is LGHNA and CDR2 is YSLEER. The length of the CDR3 is 14 residues. CDR3: CASSQVHSGGPQHF. The CDR3 DNA is TGCGCCAGCAGCCAAGTACATTCCGGGGGGCCCCAGCATTTT.

The chain joins TRBV5-1 to TRBJ1-6, with TRBD1 identical over 9 bases. The CDR3 covers 16 residues. The germline CDR1 and CDR2 sequences are SGHRS and YFSETQ. The V and J ends lost 0 bases and 14 bases, in that order; junction bases with no gene match: 12. This CDR3 is CASSLGGTGPYWTLHF. The CDR3 DNA reads as TGCGCCAGCAGCTTGGGAGGGACAGGGCCCTATTGGACCCTCCACTTT.

This clonotype was counted only a few times. The V call is TRBV9, the J call TRBJ2-3; D unresolved. V lost 0 bases and J lost 4, with 3 bases in between. In germline, CDR1 is SGDLS, CDR2 YYNGEE. The CDR3 is made up of 12 amino acids. CDR3: CASSVGSDTQYF. CDR3 nucleotides: TGTGCCAGCAGCGTAGGGTCAGATACGCAGTATTTT.

The chain links TRBV28 to TRBJ2-5, with D possibly being TRBD2 (6 bases). CDR1 is MDHEN, CDR2 SYDVKM, per germline. V was cut by 6 bases and J by 0 bases, with 11 bases left in between. This CDR3 has 14 amino acids. CDR3 in DNA: TGTGCCAGCAGGACGGCGGGGCACCAAGAGACCCAGTACTTC. Residues: CASRTAGHQETQYF.

This clonotype has a handful of counts. The chain carries TRBV4-1 and TRBJ2-3, with 7 bases that match TRBD2. The germline V gene has CDR1 MGHRA and CDR2 YSYEKL. The CDR3 has 16 amino acids. Trimming cost V 3 bases and J 2 bases; bases outside gene matches: 8. CDR3 loop: CASSHAAGVLTDTQYF. CDR3 bases: TGCGCCAGCAGCCACGCGGCGGGGGTCCTCACAGATACGCAGTATTTT.

This clonotype has only a few counts. The CDR3 region is CASSPGRGLNQPQHF. DNA for the CDR3: TGTGCCAGCAGCCCGGGCAGGGGGCTCAATCAGCCCCAGCATTTT. This rearrangement joins TRBV6-5 to TRBJ1-5, with 8 bases identical to TRBD1. The V gene's germline CDR1 is MNHEY and CDR2 SVGAGI. This CDR3 has 15 residues. J lost 3 bases, V lost 6 bases, and 7 bases had no gene match.

The V gene is TRBV7-9, the J gene TRBJ1-3; D is unclear. Trimming shortened V by 5 bases and J by 0 bases, and 11 bases separated the two germline ends. The germline V gene encodes CDR1 SEHNR and CDR2 FQNEAQ (reference sequence). The CDR3 extends over 15 amino acids. The CDR3 coding sequence is TGTGCCAGCAGCGCGGGCCGGAGCTCTGGAAACACCATATATTTT. Its translation: CASSAGRSSGNTIYF.

This sequence joins TRBV7-3 and TRBJ1-6, with D possibly matching TRBD1 (5 bases). CDR3 length equals 15 residues. Trimming shortened V by 5 bases and J by 10 bases, and 18 bases separated the two germline ends. Looked up from germline, CDR1 is SGHTA and CDR2 is FQGTGA. CDR3 amino acids: CASSLTSGRGSPLHF. Here the CDR3 DNA reads TGTGCCAGCAGCCTCACCTCAGGGCGGGGATCACCCCTCCACTTT.

This chain uses TRBV12-3 or TRBV12-4 with TRBJ2-1; no definite D call. The CDR3 sequence is 14 residues long. V was pared by 3 bases and J by 4 bases, with 10 bases between. The CDR3 nucleotides read TGTGCCAGCAGTTTTCGGCAGATATACAATGAGCAGTTCTTC. Translated: CASSFRQIYNEQFF.

CDR3 DNA sequence: TGTGCCACCAGCACCGGACTCCCCTTCTACAATGAGCAGTTCTTC. Its protein product is CATSTGLPFYNEQFF. The V call is TRBV24-1, the J call TRBJ2-1; D is possibly TRBD2 (5 bases). Per germline, CDR1 KGHDR and CDR2 SFDVKD. This CDR3 region has 15 residues. Trimming cost V 7 bases and J 3 bases, with 15 bases left between them.

This chain joins TRBV5-1 and TRBJ2-7; either TRBD1 or TRBD2 may fit D (5 bases each). V was pared by 4 bases and J by 4 bases, with 18 bases between. CDR1 and CDR2 from the germline V gene are SGHRS and YFSETQ. The CDR3 spans 15 residues. CDR3 protein: CASSRDGQSFYEQYF. The CDR3 DNA reads as TGCGCCAGCAGCCGGGACGGTCAAAGCTTTTACGAGCAGTACTTC.

This clonotype has more than one count but fewer than ten. The chain has TRBV7-9 and TRBJ1-2; no firm D call. Trimming removed 1 base from V and 7 bases from J, with 4 bases in between. There are 11 residues in the CDR3. In germline, CDR1 is SEHNR, CDR2 FQNEAQ (reference sequence). The CDR3 here is CASSLVSGYTF. CDR3 DNA sequence: TGTGCCAGCAGCTTAGTTTCTGGCTACACCTTC.

This clonotype came up a few times. The gene calls are TRBV6-5 and TRBJ1-1; a weak D match, TRBD1 (6 bases). This CDR3 contains 13 residues. Germline V gives CDR1 MNHEY, CDR2 SVGAGI. The V end lost 10 bases, the J end lost 2 bases, and 14 bases lay between the germline ends. This CDR3 is CATMTGTNTEAFF. CDR3 nucleotides: TGTGCCACCATGACAGGAACAAACACTGAAGCTTTCTTT.

This rearrangement joins TRBV15 to TRBJ1-2; 9 positions match TRBD1. Germline CDR1 is LNHNV and CDR2 is YYDKDF (reference sequence). Trimming cost V 4 bases and J 5 bases; bases outside gene matches: 8. This CDR3 is 15 amino acids long. The CDR3 protein is CATSIPGTGPYGYTF. The CDR3 nucleotides read TGTGCCACCAGCATCCCAGGGACAGGGCCTTATGGCTACACCTTC. The complete variable domain, with remaining parts taken from reference TRBV15 and TRBJ1-2, reads DAMVIQNPRYQVTQFGKPVTLSCSQTLNHNVMYWYQQKSSQAPKLLFHYYDKDFNNEADTPDNFQSRRPNTSFCFLDIRSPGLGDTAMYLCATSIPGTGPYGYTFGSGTRLTVV.

The CDR3: CASTLGQVNEQFF. The CDR3 coding sequence is TGTGCCAGCACTTTGGGACAGGTCAATGAGCAGTTCTTC. The V gene is TRBV25-1, the J gene TRBJ2-1, with 8 bases fitting TRBD1. Per the germline V gene, CDR1 is MGHDK and CDR2 is SYGVNS. The CDR3 is made up of 13 amino acids. The ends lost 7 bases at V and 6 bases at J; junction bases unmatched: 5.

This clonotype was seen a handful of times. This chain connects TRBV1 to TRBJ1-3; no DNA check was done on the table's D call, TRBD1. TRBV1 is classified as a pseudogene. There are 16 residues in the CDR3. Here the CDR3 reads CTSSQERGERGNTIYF. CDR3 sequence (DNA): TGCACCAGCAGCCAAGAAAGGGGAGAGCGAGGAAACACCATATATTTT.

This clonotype was detected a few times. The chain employs TRBV25-1 and TRBJ1-5; D is unclear. Trimming pared 2 bases from V and 5 bases from J, leaving 10 bases between. Germline V gene lookup returns CDR1 MGHDK and CDR2 SYGVNS. This CDR3 comprises 14 residues. In DNA form, the CDR3 reads TGTGCCAGCAGTGAAACGGGAACTTATCAGCCCCAGCATTTT. Its translation is CASSETGTYQPQHF.

V gene TRBV7-2 combines with J gene TRBJ2-1, with D possibly TRBD2 on 5 matching bases. This CDR3 region has 16 residues. In germline, CDR1 is SGHTA, CDR2 FQGNSA. V shed 0 bases and J shed 0 bases, with 9 bases lying between them. In DNA form, the CDR3 reads TGTGCCAGCAGCTTAGCGTACGGGGTCTCCTACAATGAGCAGTTCTTC. This codes for CASSLAYGVSYNEQFF.

The chain is built from TRBV20-1 and TRBJ2-2; 7 bases are shared with TRBD1. The V segment lost 7 bases and the J segment 4 bases; nucleotides outside the gene matches: 6. The V gene's germline CDR1 is DFQATT and CDR2 SNEGSKA (reference sequence). This CDR3 contains 13 residues. This CDR3 is CSGRTGPTGELFF. DNA of the CDR3: TGCAGTGGTAGGACAGGACCCACCGGGGAGCTGTTTTTT.

This clonotype showed up just a few times. The chain links TRBV6-1 to TRBJ1-6; no clear D. The germline V gene encodes CDR1 MNHNS and CDR2 SASEGT. With 1 base removed from V and 6 bases from J, the gap between germline ends came to 4 bases. This CDR3 spans 13 amino acids. DNA of the CDR3: TGTGCCAGCAGTGAAGGACCTAATTCACCCCTCCACTTT. It encodes CASSEGPNSPLHF.

The chain employs TRBV3-1 and TRBJ1-2; D unclear. Germline V CDR1 and CDR2: LGHDT, YNNKEL (reference sequence). The CDR3 has 16 residues. Trimming stripped 0 bases from V and 6 bases from J, with 17 bases between. This chain's CDR3 is CASSQDGSLKTHGYTF. In DNA form, the CDR3 reads TGTGCCAGCAGCCAAGATGGCTCCCTTAAAACCCATGGCTACACCTTC. Full variable domain (rest looked up from reference TRBV3-1 and TRBJ1-2): DTAVSQTPKYLVTQMGNDKSIKCEQNLGHDTMYWYKQDSKKFLKIMFSYNNKELIINETVPNRFSPKSPDKAHLNLHINSLELGDSAVYFCASSQDGSLKTHGYTFGSGTRLTVV.

The V and J genes are TRBV3-1 and TRBJ2-5; TRBD2 matches 7 bases. The V gene end was trimmed by 1 base and the J gene end by 2 bases; junction bases not matched to a gene: 10. The germline CDR1 and CDR2 sequences are LGHDT and YNNKEL (reference sequence). The CDR3 spans 17 residues. This chain's CDR3 is CASSQVTLAERQETQYF. Here the CDR3 DNA reads TGTGCCAGCAGCCAAGTCACTCTAGCGGAGAGACAAGAGACCCAGTACTTC.

The gene calls are TRBV4-1 and TRBJ2-7; the D call may be TRBD1 or TRBD2 (5 bases each). The ends were cut back, 6 bases at V and 1 base at J, with 13 bases in the middle. CDR1 and CDR2 (germline): MGHRA, YSYEKL. CDR3 length: 14 residues. DNA of the CDR3: TGCGCCAGCAGTTACCGGGACGGATCCTACGAGCAGTACTTC. Its protein is CASSYRDGSYEQYF.

This clonotype showed up many times. The chain is built from TRBV6-1 and TRBJ1-1, with a weak D call TRBD1 (5 bases). V gave up 5 bases and J gave up 10 bases, with 17 bases separating them. This CDR3 has 13 amino acids. Germline V gives CDR1 MNHNS, CDR2 SASEGT. CDR3 in DNA: TGTGCCAGCAGTCCCGCGGACACCTTAGGAGCTTTCTTT. The encoded protein is CASSPADTLGAFF.

This clonotype appeared a few times. The V and J genes are TRBV5-1 and TRBJ1-1; perhaps TRBD1 as D (5 bases). The germline gives CDR1 SGHRS, CDR2 YFSETQ. The CDR3 totals 14 residues. With 0 bases removed from V and 6 bases from J, the gap between germline ends came to 12 bases. The CDR3 DNA reads as TGCGCCAGCAGCTTGGATCATGGGGCCGCTGAAGCTTTCTTT. Its protein product is CASSLDHGAAEAFF. The whole variable domain, remainder taken from reference TRBV5-1 and TRBJ1-1, is KAGVTQTPRYLIKTRGQQVTLSCSPISGHRSVSWYQQTPGQGLQFLFEYFSETQRNKGNFPGRFSGRQFSNSRSEMNVSTLELGDSALYLCASSLDHGAAEAFFGQGTRLTVV.